This TCR beta chain emerged from a study of control samples from healthy donors and cancer patients (dated by TCRdb to the early 2020s). Library preparation used the immunoSEQ multiplex PCR assay. In TCRdb, the immuneACCESS table is reduced to in-frame sequences with V and J assigned. These tables do not hold every clone; where another copy was compared, an unresolved V gene accounts for under half, and the others remain unexplained. The sample table shows some 140,000 clones, and roughly 94% are seen once. The ten largest clones capture 13% to 15% of the sample. This clone has a single count. No antigen is known for it. No much larger clone is present one base from it, and per-base qualities are unavailable. Between the V and J ends, shortened by 4 bases and 0 bases respectively, the junction contains 13 bases. Spanning cysteine to phenylalanine, the CDR3 consists of 16 amino acids. The kept DNA is CDR3 alone, 48 bases in frame from the first base. CDR1 and CDR2, per the germline V gene (reference sequence), are LGHDT and YNNKEL.

The source of this sequence is a man aged 60 to 69 with colorectal cancer. The sequenced material came from PBMCs. This chain is built from TRBV3-1 (or the pseudogene TRBV3-2) and TRBJ1-3; a tentative D call is TRBD1 (6 bases match). The CDR3 is CASSRRTVNSGNTIYF. The bases are TGTGCCAGCAGCCGGAGGACAGTTAACTCTGGAAACACCATATATTTT.